This T cell receptor beta chain was captured by sequencing in a study of blood T cell repertoires in COVID-19. Study as a whole: Donors in the United States, Italy and Spain gave samples during acute or convalescent COVID-19.

All enrollees were roughly 18 to 100 years old and from 24 US areas. Cohort allocation depended upon clinical history that participants reported. This CDR3 is built from 13 residues. Germline-derived CDR1 and CDR2 are ENHRY and SYGVKD. Trimming shortened V by 2 bases and J by 8 bases, and 12 bases separated the two germline ends. In the authors' workflow: Nucleated cell number was recorded as an estimate derived from reference gene primer amplification. This table comes from immunoSEQ multiplex PCR, and its TCRdb copy is limited to in-frame clones, with some not included. The D gene and trimming were derived from the DNA, and the V and J assignments and clone size from that table. The table shows 150,000 to 200,000 clones, with about 85% occurring only once.

The chain joins TRBV10-3 to TRBJ1-2; TRBD1 might be the D (5 bases). This TCR was recovered from a middle-aged man who had recovered from COVID-19. Sequencing was done on a sample of PBMCs or T cells enriched from blood (not recorded which). CDR3 region: CAISEAGQWGYTF. The CDR3 region has the DNA TGTGCCATCAGTGAGGCAGGGCAATGGGGCTACACCTTC.